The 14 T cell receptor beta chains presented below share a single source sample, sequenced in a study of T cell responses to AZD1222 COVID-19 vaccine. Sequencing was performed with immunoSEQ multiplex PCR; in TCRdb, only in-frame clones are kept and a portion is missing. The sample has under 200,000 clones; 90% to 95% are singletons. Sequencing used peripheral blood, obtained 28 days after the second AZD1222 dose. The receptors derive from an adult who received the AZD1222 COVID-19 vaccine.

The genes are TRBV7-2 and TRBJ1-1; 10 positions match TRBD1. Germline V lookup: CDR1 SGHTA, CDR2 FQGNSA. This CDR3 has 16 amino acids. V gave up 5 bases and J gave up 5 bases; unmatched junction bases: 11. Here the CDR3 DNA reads TGTGCCAGCAGCCAGAGACAGGGGGCCGGGAGGACTGAAGCTTTCTTT. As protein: CASSQRQGAGRTEAFF.

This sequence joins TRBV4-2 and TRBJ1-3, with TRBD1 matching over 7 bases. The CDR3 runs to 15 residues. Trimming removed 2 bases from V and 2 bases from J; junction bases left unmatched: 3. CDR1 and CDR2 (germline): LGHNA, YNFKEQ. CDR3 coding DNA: TGTGCCAGCAGCCAACCCGGGACAGCTGGAAACACCATATATTTT. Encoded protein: CASSQPGTAGNTIYF.

CDR3 nucleotide sequence: TGTGCCAGCTCACCTCGGGGTCTGAATTCCTACAATGAGCAGTTCTTC. Amino acids: CASSPRGLNSYNEQFF. V is TRBV18 and J is TRBJ2-1, with D perhaps matching TRBD2 (5 bases). The ends were cut back, 3 bases at V and 1 base at J, with 13 bases in the middle. The CDR3 length is 16 residues. Germline V gene data show CDR1 as KGHSH and CDR2 as LQKENI.

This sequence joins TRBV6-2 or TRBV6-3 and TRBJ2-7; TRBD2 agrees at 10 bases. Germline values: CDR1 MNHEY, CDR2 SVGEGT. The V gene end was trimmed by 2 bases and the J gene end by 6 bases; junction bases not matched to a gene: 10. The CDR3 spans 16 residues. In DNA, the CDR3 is TGTGCCAGCAGTTACCCCCCTAGCGGGAGAGGGGGCGAGCAGTACTTC. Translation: CASSYPPSGRGGEQYF.

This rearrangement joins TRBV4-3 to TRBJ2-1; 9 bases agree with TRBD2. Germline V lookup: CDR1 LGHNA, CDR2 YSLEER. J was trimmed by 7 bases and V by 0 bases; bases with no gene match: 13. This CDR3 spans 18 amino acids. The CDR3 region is CASSQDEISGSSENEQFF. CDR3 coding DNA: TGCGCCAGCAGCCAAGATGAAATTAGCGGGAGTTCAGAGAATGAGCAGTTCTTC.

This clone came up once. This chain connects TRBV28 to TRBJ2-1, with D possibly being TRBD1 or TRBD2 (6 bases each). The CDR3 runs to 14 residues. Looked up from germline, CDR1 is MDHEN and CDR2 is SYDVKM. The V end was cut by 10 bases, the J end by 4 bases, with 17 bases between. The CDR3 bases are TGTGCCACCAGGGGTAGCGGACCATACAATGAGCAGTTCTTC. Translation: CATRGSGPYNEQFF.

CDR3 sequence reads: CASSQEQVGLAGDEQFF. The CDR3 DNA reads TGTGCCAGCAGCCAAGAGCAAGTGGGACTAGCGGGAGATGAGCAGTTCTTC. V is TRBV4-2 and J is TRBJ2-1, with 14 nucleotides matching TRBD2. The V segment lost 0 bases and the J segment 8 bases; nucleotides outside the gene matches: 6. CDR3 length: 17 amino acids. Germline lookup yields CDR1 LGHNA and CDR2 YNFKEQ.

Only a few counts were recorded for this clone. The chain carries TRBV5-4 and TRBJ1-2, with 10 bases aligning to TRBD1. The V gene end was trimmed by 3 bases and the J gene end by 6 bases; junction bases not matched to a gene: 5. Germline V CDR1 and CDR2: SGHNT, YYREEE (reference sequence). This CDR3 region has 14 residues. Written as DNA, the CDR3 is TGTGCCAGCAGCTCAGAGACAGGGGGCGATGGCTACACCTTC. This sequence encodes CASSSETGGDGYTF.

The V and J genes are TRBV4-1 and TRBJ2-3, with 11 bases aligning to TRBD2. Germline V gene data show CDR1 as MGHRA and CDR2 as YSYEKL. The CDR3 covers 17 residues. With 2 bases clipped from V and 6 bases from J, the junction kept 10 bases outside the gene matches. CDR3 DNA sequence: TGCGCCAGCAGCCAAACCGGGACTAGCGGATCCTCGGATACGCAGTATTTT. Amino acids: CASSQTGTSGSSDTQYF.

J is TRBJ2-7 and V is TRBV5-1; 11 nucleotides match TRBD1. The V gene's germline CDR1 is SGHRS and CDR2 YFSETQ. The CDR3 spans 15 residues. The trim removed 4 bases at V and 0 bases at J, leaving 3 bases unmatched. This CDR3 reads CASSLGQGASYEQYF. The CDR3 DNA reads TGCGCCAGCAGCCTAGGACAGGGGGCCTCCTACGAGCAGTACTTC.

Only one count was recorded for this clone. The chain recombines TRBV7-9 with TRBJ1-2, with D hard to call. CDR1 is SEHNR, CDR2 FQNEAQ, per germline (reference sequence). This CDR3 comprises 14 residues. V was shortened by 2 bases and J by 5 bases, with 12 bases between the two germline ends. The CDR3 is CASSLNNSPYGYTF. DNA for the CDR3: TGTGCCAGCAGCTTAAACAACTCCCCTTATGGCTACACCTTC. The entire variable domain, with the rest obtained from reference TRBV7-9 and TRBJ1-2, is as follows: DTGVSQNPRHKITKRGQNVTFRCDPISEHNRLYWYRQTLGQGPEFLTYFQNEAQLEKSRLLSDRFSAERPKGSFSTLEIQRTEQGDSAMYLCASSLNNSPYGYTFGSGTRLTVV.

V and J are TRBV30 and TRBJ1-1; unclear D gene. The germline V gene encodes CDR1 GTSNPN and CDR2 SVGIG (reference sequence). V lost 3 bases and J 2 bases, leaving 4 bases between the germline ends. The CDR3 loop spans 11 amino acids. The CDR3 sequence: CAWRLNTEAFF. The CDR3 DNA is TGTGCCTGGAGGCTTAACACTGAAGCTTTCTTT.

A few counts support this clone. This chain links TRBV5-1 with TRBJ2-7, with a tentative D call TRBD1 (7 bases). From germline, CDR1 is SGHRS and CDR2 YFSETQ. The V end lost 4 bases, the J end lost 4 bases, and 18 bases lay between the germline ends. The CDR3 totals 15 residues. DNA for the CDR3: TGCGCCAGCAGCCTGGCAGGGGGGTATGGTTACGAGCAGTACTTC. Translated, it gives CASSLAGGYGYEQYF.

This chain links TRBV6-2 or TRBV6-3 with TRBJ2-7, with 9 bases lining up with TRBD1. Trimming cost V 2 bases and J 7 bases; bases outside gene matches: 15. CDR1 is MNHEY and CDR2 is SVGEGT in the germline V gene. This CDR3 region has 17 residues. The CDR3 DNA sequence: TGTGCCAGCAGTTACGGGATGAGGACAGGGGAACCCCAGGAGCAGTACTTC. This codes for CASSYGMRTGEPQEQYF.